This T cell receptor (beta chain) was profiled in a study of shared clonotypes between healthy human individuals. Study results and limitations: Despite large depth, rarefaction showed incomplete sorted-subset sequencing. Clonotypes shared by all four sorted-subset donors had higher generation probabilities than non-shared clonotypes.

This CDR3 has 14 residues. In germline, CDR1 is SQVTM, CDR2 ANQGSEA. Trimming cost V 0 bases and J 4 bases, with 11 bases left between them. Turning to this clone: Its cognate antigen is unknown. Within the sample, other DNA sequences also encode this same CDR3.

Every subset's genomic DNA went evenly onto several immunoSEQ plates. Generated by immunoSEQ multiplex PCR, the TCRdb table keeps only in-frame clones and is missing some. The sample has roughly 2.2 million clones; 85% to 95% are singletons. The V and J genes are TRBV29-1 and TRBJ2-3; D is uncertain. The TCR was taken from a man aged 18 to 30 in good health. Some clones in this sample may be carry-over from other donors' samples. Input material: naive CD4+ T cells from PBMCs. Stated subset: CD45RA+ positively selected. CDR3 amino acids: CSVEEPQGADTQYF. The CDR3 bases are TGCAGCGTTGAAGAACCACAAGGCGCAGATACGCAGTATTTT.